The 25 T cell receptor beta chains in this list originate from one sample, sequenced in a study of a mutant IDH1 vaccine in newly diagnosed glioma. Some clones are missing from TCRdb's copy, which holds only in-frame ones; the method was immunoSEQ multiplex PCR. The sample shows over 80,000 clones, over 85% of them seen only once. Time point given: baseline, week 1 (first vaccination visit). Regarding treatment: pre-vaccination baseline after standard-of-care therapy. The specimen was PBMCs, collected from a glioma patient treated with radiotherapy, temozolomide or both. The receptors stem from a woman in her forties or fifties with glioma.

V usage is TRBV6-1 and J usage is TRBJ1-5; a possible D gene is TRBD1 (5 bases). The V and J ends lost 5 bases and 0 bases respectively, with 11 bases between them. CDR1 and CDR2 from the germline V gene are MNHNS and SASEGT. The CDR3 has 15 amino acids. DNA of the CDR3: TGTGCCAGCAGTCCCGGGGCTTATAGCAATCAGCCCCAGCATTTT. Translating it yields CASSPGAYSNQPQHF.

The chain recombines TRBV10-2 with TRBJ2-5, with D hard to call. The end of the DNA aligns better with TRBJ2-7, so the J call may be wrong. Germline CDR1 and CDR2: WSHSY and SAAADI. This CDR3 contains 12 residues. DNA for the CDR3: TGCGCCAGCATGGTCAAGTGGCCCGAGCAGTACTTC. Residues: CASMVKWPEQYF.

CDR3 amino acids: CATSRDRNRVHEQFF. The CDR3 coding sequence is TGTGCCACCAGCAGAGATCGGAACCGAGTGCATGAGCAGTTCTTC. The chain couples TRBV15 to TRBJ2-1; D is uncertain. Trimming took 0 bases from V and 8 from J, leaving 14 bases between them. Germline V gives CDR1 LNHNV, CDR2 YYDKDF (reference sequence). The CDR3 length is 15 residues.

This clone was observed a handful of times. The chain is built from TRBV6-6 and TRBJ2-2; no firm D call. This CDR3 has 15 residues. Trimming shortened V by 0 bases and J by 6 bases, and 11 bases separated the two germline ends. The germline V gene has CDR1 MNHNY and CDR2 SVGAGI (reference sequence). The CDR3 here is CASSYSGNVAGELFF. In nucleotides, the CDR3 is TGTGCCAGCAGTTACTCGGGGAATGTGGCCGGGGAGCTGTTTTTT.

The chain carries TRBV28 and TRBJ2-7; D unclear. The germline V gene encodes CDR1 MDHEN and CDR2 SYDVKM. The ends were cut back, 7 bases at V and 2 bases at J, with 18 bases in the middle. This CDR3 comprises 15 residues. The DNA for the CDR3 is TGTGCCAGCACCGACCGCATTGGGTCCGCCTACGAGCAGTACTTC. The encoded protein is CASTDRIGSAYEQYF. The whole variable domain, filled in from reference TRBV28 and TRBJ2-7, reads DVKVTQSSRYLVKRTGEKVFLECVQDMDHENMFWYRQDPGLGLRLIYFSYDVKMKEKGDIPEGYSVSREKKERFSLILESASTNQTSMYLCASTDRIGSAYEQYFGPGTRLTVT.

The chain is built from TRBV6-1 and TRBJ2-2, with 8 bases lining up with TRBD1. The germline V gene encodes CDR1 MNHNS and CDR2 SASEGT. This CDR3 comprises 15 residues. V was pared by 8 bases and J by 6 bases, with 11 bases of the junction left unmatched. The CDR3 region has the DNA TGTGCCAGCGATACTGGTCAGGGGGCCCCCGGGGAGCTGTTTTTT. Translated: CASDTGQGAPGELFF.

The CDR3 DNA sequence: TGTGCCTGGAGTGTATGGGGGGGGCGGAACTATGGCTACACCTTC. It specifies CAWSVWGGRNYGYTF. J is TRBJ1-2 and V is TRBV30; weak D call: TRBD1 (6 bases). The CDR3 is 15 residues long. Trimming removed 0 bases at V and 2 bases at J, with 13 bases between. CDR1 GTSNPN and CDR2 SVGIG come from the germline V gene (reference sequence).

The genes are TRBV5-1 and TRBJ2-7, with D unclear. This CDR3 comprises 13 residues. V was pared by 0 bases and J by 0 bases, with 4 bases between. Germline assignment: CDR1 SGHRS and CDR2 YFSETQ. CDR3 in DNA: TGCGCCAGCAGCTTGGACAACTCCTACGAGCAGTACTTC. Translation gives CASSLDNSYEQYF.

This chain connects TRBV9 to TRBJ1-1, with D unclear. Trimming stripped 0 bases from V and 4 bases from J, with 7 bases between. CDR1 and CDR2 from the germline V gene are SGDLS and YYNGEE. This CDR3 region has 13 residues. The CDR3 region has the DNA TGTGCCAGCAGCGTAGAGCTGGGCACTGAAGCTTTCTTT. Translated: CASSVELGTEAFF.

V is TRBV10-3 and J is TRBJ1-2, with 10 bases that match TRBD1. CDR3 size: 16 residues. Germline V gene sequence: CDR1 ENHRY, CDR2 SYGVKD. V gave up 4 bases and J gave up 0 bases; unmatched junction bases: 5. CDR3 amino acids: CAISGQGAGANYGYTF. Here the CDR3 DNA reads TGTGCCATCAGTGGACAGGGGGCGGGAGCTAACTATGGCTACACCTTC.

The chain has TRBV7-9 and TRBJ2-3; 8 positions match TRBD2. Trimming cost V 10 bases and J 1 base; bases outside gene matches: 10. Germline V lookup: CDR1 SEHNR, CDR2 FQNEAQ (reference sequence). The CDR3 totals 15 residues. In nucleotides, the CDR3 is TGTGCCATCGCGCCGGCGGGAGGTGGCACAGATACGCAGTATTTT. As protein: CAIAPAGGGTDTQYF.

The chain combines TRBV7-3 with TRBJ2-1, with TRBD2 identical over 14 bases. V lost 5 bases to trimming and J lost 4 bases; unmatched junction nucleotides: 13. CDR1 is SGHTA and CDR2 is FQGTGA in the germline V gene. This CDR3 region has 19 residues. The DNA for the CDR3 is TGTGCCAGCAGCCAAACAGGACTAGCGGGAGGTCGCAATTACAATGAGCAGTTCTTC. Its protein is CASSQTGLAGGRNYNEQFF.

CDR3 DNA: TGCGCCAGCAGCTTGTGGACGTACACAGATACGCAGTATTTT. Translating gives CASSLWTYTDTQYF. The chain combines TRBV5-1 with TRBJ2-3; D gene ambiguous. The germline V gene encodes CDR1 SGHRS and CDR2 YFSETQ. Between the trimmed V and J ends, which lost 1 base and 2 bases, there was a span of 8 bases. The CDR3 is 14 amino acids.

The J gene is TRBJ2-4, the V gene TRBV7-9; D is perhaps TRBD2 (5 bases). The CDR3 consists of 17 residues. CDR1 is SEHNR, CDR2 FQNEAQ, per germline (reference sequence). Trimming took 1 base from V and 5 from J, leaving 18 bases between them. CDR3 region: CASSLGVSVSPENIQYF. CDR3 DNA: TGTGCCAGCAGCTTAGGGGTTAGCGTCTCTCCCGAAAACATTCAGTACTTC.

This clone was seen just once. The chain is built from TRBV6-1 and TRBJ2-7; D is possibly TRBD1 (6 bases). This CDR3 spans 14 amino acids. Trimming took 7 bases from V and 5 from J, leaving 18 bases between them. Germline CDR1 MNHNS, CDR2 SASEGT. CDR3 protein: CASTGRGQSDEQYF. For the CDR3, the DNA is TGTGCCAGCACGGGACGCGGACAGTCTGACGAGCAGTACTTC.

The chain is built from TRBV9 and TRBJ2-7, with 9 nucleotides matching TRBD1. Germline loops: CDR1 SGDLS, CDR2 YYNGEE. After removal of 0 bases from V and 2 bases from J, the junction contained 0 bases not matched to a gene. This CDR3 contains 14 residues. The CDR3 DNA sequence: TGTGCCAGCAGCGTAGGGGACAGGGCCTACGAGCAGTACTTC. Its protein product is CASSVGDRAYEQYF.

V is TRBV28 and J is TRBJ1-2; 7 nucleotides agree with TRBD1. After removal of 4 bases from V and 4 bases from J, the junction contained 0 bases not matched to a gene. CDR3 size: 12 residues. Per germline, CDR1 MDHEN and CDR2 SYDVKM. In DNA form, the CDR3 reads TGTGCCAGCAGTTGGGACAGCTATGGCTACACCTTC. This gives the protein CASSWDSYGYTF.

This clone was observed a few times. The chain employs TRBV5-5 and TRBJ2-4, with 7 bases fitting TRBD1. Germline V gene sequence: CDR1 SGHKS, CDR2 YYEKEE (reference sequence). This CDR3 spans 13 amino acids. V trimming: 4 bases; J trimming: 14 bases; junction bases outside the gene matches: 12. CDR3 in amino acids: CASSLNPGQREYF. CDR3 nucleotides: TGTGCCAGCAGCCTCAATCCGGGACAGAGAGAGTACTTC.

This chain links TRBV9 with TRBJ2-1, with D maybe TRBD2 (8 bases). The CDR3 consists of 18 residues. Germline CDR1 is SGDLS and CDR2 is YYNGEE. V dropped 4 bases and J dropped 6 bases, with 26 bases sitting between them. CDR3 loop: CASSHGTRLEGAFNEQFF. The CDR3 region has the DNA TGTGCCAGCAGCCACGGGACTAGACTCGAGGGGGCTTTCAATGAGCAGTTCTTC. The entire variable domain, with the rest obtained from reference TRBV9 and TRBJ2-1, is as follows: DSGVTQTPKHLITATGQRVTLRCSPRSGDLSVYWYQQSLDQGLQFLIQYYNGEERAKGNILERFSAQQFPDLHSELNLSSLELGDSALYFCASSHGTRLEGAFNEQFFGPGTRLTVL.

CDR3: CASSPRSGGGSGELFF. CDR3 coding DNA: TGTGCCAGCAGCCCCCGAAGCGGGGGAGGGTCCGGGGAGCTGTTTTTT. This sequence joins TRBV7-6 and TRBJ2-2; TRBD2 agrees at 8 bases. CDR1 and CDR2 from the germline V gene are SGHVS and FNYEAQ. This CDR3 contains 16 residues. V lost 5 bases, J lost 6 bases, and 11 bases stayed unmatched.

The V gene is TRBV4-1, the J gene TRBJ2-7; D is unclear. The ends were cut back, 1 base at V and 1 base at J, with 8 bases in the middle. Germline loops: CDR1 MGHRA, CDR2 YSYEKL. The CDR3 covers 14 residues. As DNA, the CDR3 is TGCGCCAGCAGCCAAGCACAACTTTCCTACGAGCAGTACTTC. This codes for CASSQAQLSYEQYF.

This sequence joins TRBV28 and TRBJ1-2; the match to TRBD1 covers 7 bases. The V segment lost 5 bases and the J segment 6 bases; nucleotides outside the gene matches: 12. Germline CDR1 is MDHEN and CDR2 is SYDVKM. This CDR3 is 15 amino acids long. CDR3 amino acids: CASSPRQGATHGYTF. The CDR3 DNA follows: TGTGCCAGCAGTCCCCGACAGGGCGCCACACATGGCTACACCTTC.

V usage is TRBV7-2 and J usage is TRBJ1-4, with D tentatively TRBD1 (5 bases). V lost 5 bases and J 0 bases, leaving 13 bases between the germline ends. The CDR3 covers 16 residues. Germline V gene data show CDR1 as SGHTA and CDR2 as FQGNSA. In nucleotides, the CDR3 is TGTGCCAGCAGCCCTAGTGGGACTACAACTAATGAAAAACTGTTTTTT. It translates to CASSPSGTTTNEKLFF.

This chain connects TRBV19 to TRBJ1-5; possibly TRBD1 for D (5 bases). Trimming shortened V by 2 bases and J by 1 base, and 9 bases separated the two germline ends. The CDR3 sequence is 15 residues long. Looked up from germline, CDR1 is LNHDA and CDR2 is SQIVND (reference sequence). CDR3 loop: CASSISGDSNQPQHF. For the CDR3, the DNA is TGTGCCAGTAGTATATCCGGGGACAGCAATCAGCCCCAGCATTTT.

V and J are TRBV7-6 and TRBJ1-2, with 7 positions matching TRBD1. Germline V CDR1 and CDR2: SGHVS, FNYEAQ. With 5 bases clipped from V and 7 bases from J, the junction kept 16 bases outside the gene matches. The CDR3 is 16 residues long. As DNA, the CDR3 is TGTGCCAGCAGCCCCAGAGTCGGGGGACAGACGGGTGGCTACACCTTC. Its translation is CASSPRVGGQTGGYTF. Full variable domain (outside the CDR3, taken from reference TRBV7-6 and TRBJ1-2): GAGVSQSPRYKVTKRGQDVALRCDPISGHVSLYWYRQALGQGPEFLTYFNYEAQQDKSGLPNDRFSAERPEGSISTLTIQRTEQRDSAMYRCASSPRVGGQTGGYTFGSGTRLTVV.